A single sample gave rise to the 25 T cell receptor beta chains below, sequenced in a study of T-cell reconstitution after alpha-beta-depleted transplantation in children. A TCRbeta library incorporating unique molecular identifiers was prepared. Via MiXCR, TCRdb re-called the PCR reads, giving one row per CDR3 protein. The sample holds about 500,000 distinct CDR3 sequences; 32% are singletons and the top ten take 2% to 3%. Sample: PBMCs from the stem cell graft donor, taken from the stem cell graft. These receptors were obtained from a human donor who donated a stem cell graft to a child with aplastic anemia.

This clonotype was counted only a few times. The chain uses TRBV5-1 and TRBJ1-1; D is uncertain. This CDR3 comprises 13 residues. V lost 4 bases and J lost 5, with 12 bases in between. CDR1 SGHRS and CDR2 YFSETQ come from the germline V gene. CDR3 DNA: TGCGCCAGCAGCGCCTCAGGATCTACTGAAGCTTTCTTT. Protein product: CASSASGSTEAFF.

The chain couples TRBV13 to TRBJ1-1; 7 bases match TRBD1. The CDR3 contains 15 residues. Trimming at V came to 5 bases and at J to 2 bases, leaving 8 bases not matched to a gene. Germline CDR1 reads PRHDT; CDR2 reads FYEKMQ (reference sequence). The CDR3 loop reads CASSVRQGLNTEAFF. CDR3 bases: TGTGCCAGCAGCGTGCGACAGGGCCTAAACACTGAAGCTTTCTTT.

This clonotype was seen ten or more times. This sequence joins TRBV20-1 and TRBJ2-3; the match to TRBD2 covers 13 bases. The CDR3 covers 16 residues. Germline V lookup: CDR1 DFQATT, CDR2 SNEGSKA (reference sequence). The J segment lost 4 bases and the V segment lost 2 bases, leaving 6 bases of the junction unmatched. CDR3 nucleotide sequence: TGCAGTGCTAGACCCCGACTAGCGGGAGGCCCAGATACGCAGTATTTT. Amino acids: CSARPRLAGGPDTQYF.

The J gene is TRBJ2-3, the V gene TRBV6-2 or TRBV6-3; D is unclear. The germline V and J ends were trimmed by 6 bases and 1 base, with 8 bases remaining between them. This CDR3 is 13 amino acids long. Germline V lookup: CDR1 MNHEY, CDR2 SVGEGT. The CDR3 sequence is CASRTDGTDTQYF. For the CDR3, the DNA is TGTGCCAGCAGAACGGACGGCACAGATACGCAGTATTTT.

In this sample, this clonotype turned up a few times. V gene TRBV6-1 combines with J gene TRBJ1-2, with D maybe TRBD1 (6 bases). This CDR3 contains 14 residues. Germline V lookup: CDR1 MNHNS, CDR2 SASEGT. The ends were cut back, 6 bases at V and 7 bases at J, with 18 bases in the middle. CDR3 amino acids: CASRASGAEGGYTF. Written as DNA, the CDR3 is TGTGCCAGCAGGGCCTCAGGGGCCGAGGGTGGCTACACCTTC.

Here the CDR3 reads CATSRGDIAGGQETQYF. CDR3 coding DNA: TGTGCCACCAGTCGGGGGGACATAGCGGGAGGGCAAGAGACCCAGTACTTC. The genes are TRBV24-1 and TRBJ2-5, with 11 bases matching TRBD2. Trimming took 6 bases from V and 2 from J; bases not matched to a gene: 10. There are 17 residues in the CDR3. In germline, CDR1 is KGHDR, CDR2 SFDVKD.

The chain joins TRBV27 to TRBJ2-7; 10 bases agree with TRBD1. The CDR3 has 14 residues. The junction had 6 bases not matched to a gene; V was cut back by 6 bases and J by 4 bases. The germline V gene has CDR1 MNHEY and CDR2 SMNVEV (reference sequence). CDR3 bases: TGTGCCAGCAGCCCTCGGACAGGGGGTTACGAGCAGTACTTC. Translated: CASSPRTGGYEQYF.

The chain recombines TRBV6-1 with TRBJ1-1; 7 nucleotides agree with TRBD1. The CDR3 runs 15 residues. The ends lost 6 bases at V and 5 bases at J; junction bases unmatched: 12. CDR1 MNHNS and CDR2 SASEGT come from the germline V gene. CDR3 in DNA: TGTGCCAGCAGCGGAACGGGAAGGGGGCGAACTGAAGCTTTCTTT. As protein: CASSGTGRGRTEAFF.

This clonotype was counted a few times. The J gene is TRBJ2-1, the V gene TRBV6-1; TRBD1 agrees at 9 bases. The CDR3 spans 16 residues. V lost 5 bases, J lost 3 bases, and 8 bases stayed unmatched. Germline CDR1 MNHNS, CDR2 SASEGT. The CDR3 spells CASSKLRDRVYNEQFF. The CDR3 DNA sequence: TGTGCCAGCAGTAAACTCCGGGACAGGGTCTACAATGAGCAGTTCTTC.

This clonotype was counted only a few times. J is TRBJ2-7 and V is TRBV13; D may be TRBD1 or TRBD2 (5 bases each). Between the trimmed V and J ends, which lost 3 bases and 3 bases, there was a span of 15 bases. The CDR3 contains 15 residues. Germline-derived CDR1 and CDR2 are PRHDT and FYEKMQ (reference sequence). The CDR3 loop reads CASSLNRDGLYEQYV. The CDR3 DNA sequence: TGTGCCAGCAGCTTGAACCGGGACGGGCTCTACGAGCAGTACGTC.

The chain joins TRBV27 to TRBJ2-1; 11 bases map to TRBD2. The CDR3 is made up of 16 amino acids. The V and J ends lost 5 bases and 6 bases, in that order; junction bases with no gene match: 9. CDR1 and CDR2 (germline): MNHEY, SMNVEV (reference sequence). CDR3 residues: CASSPGTSGSANEQFF. The CDR3 region has the DNA TGTGCCAGCAGTCCCGGGACTAGCGGTTCCGCCAATGAGCAGTTCTTC.

This clonotype was observed a handful of times. The chain is built from TRBV5-6 and TRBJ2-7; 7 bases match TRBD1. The junction had 8 bases not matched to a gene; V was cut back by 5 bases and J by 3 bases. The CDR3 consists of 14 residues. From germline, CDR1 is SGHDT and CDR2 YYEEEE. Here the CDR3 reads CASRTQQGFYEQYF. The CDR3 nucleotides are TGTGCCAGCAGGACCCAACAGGGGTTCTACGAGCAGTACTTC.

The rearrangement links TRBV19 to TRBJ1-2; 7 positions agree with TRBD1. The CDR3 length is 14 residues. Germline V CDR1 and CDR2: LNHDA, SQIVND (reference sequence). The V segment lost 7 bases and the J segment 4 bases; nucleotides outside the gene matches: 9. As DNA, the CDR3 is TGTGCCAGTATCTATACAGGGGAAGGCTATGGCTACACCTTC. It yields the protein CASIYTGEGYGYTF.

CDR3 DNA sequence: TGCAGCGTTGATAAGACAGGGGGGATGAACACTGAAGCTTTCTTT. Protein: CSVDKTGGMNTEAFF. V usage is TRBV29-1 and J usage is TRBJ1-1; 9 bases fit TRBD1. Germline assignment: CDR1 SQVTM and CDR2 ANQGSEA. After removal of 3 bases from V and 0 bases from J, the junction contained 5 bases not matched to a gene. This CDR3 contains 15 residues.

The chain employs TRBV11-2 and TRBJ2-7; tentatively, D is TRBD2 (5 bases). This CDR3 comprises 14 residues. Trimming took 5 bases from V and 2 from J, leaving 13 bases between them. The germline V gene has CDR1 SGHAT and CDR2 FQNNGV. The CDR3 reads CASSTGVATYEQYF. CDR3 bases: TGTGCCAGCAGCACCGGGGTAGCCACCTACGAGCAGTACTTC.

Only a few counts were recorded for this clonotype. The chain combines TRBV7-7 with TRBJ2-2; possibly TRBD2 for D (6 bases). This CDR3 has 13 amino acids. Deletions cut 7 bases from V and 7 bases from J, with 13 bases between. CDR1 is SSHAT and CDR2 is FNYEAQ in the germline V gene (reference sequence). In DNA form, the CDR3 reads TGTGCCAGCACCCGGGAGCGGCACGGGGAGCTGTTTTTT. It yields the protein CASTRERHGELFF.

The chain couples TRBV6-5 to TRBJ1-1; weak D call: TRBD1 (6 bases). Germline CDR1 and CDR2: MNHEY and SVGAGI. With 2 bases removed from V and 10 bases from J, the gap between germline ends came to 11 bases. This CDR3 has 12 residues. This chain's CDR3 is CASSYRGGGAFF. In DNA, the CDR3 is TGTGCCAGCAGTTACCGAGGGGGGGGAGCTTTCTTT.

This clonotype has just a few counts. CDR3 sequence reads: CASSLYRNQPQHF. The CDR3 DNA is TGTGCCAGCAGTTTGTACCGCAATCAGCCCCAGCATTTT. The V call is TRBV27, the J call TRBJ1-5, with D hard to call. Germline CDR1 is MNHEY and CDR2 is SMNVEV (reference sequence). This CDR3 comprises 13 residues. The germline V and J ends were trimmed by 3 bases and 2 bases, with 5 bases remaining between them.

The chain joins TRBV2 to TRBJ2-7; weak D call: TRBD2 (7 bases). The germline V gene encodes CDR1 SNHLY and CDR2 FYNNEI. V was shortened by 11 bases and J by 2 bases, with 10 bases between the two germline ends. The CDR3 has 11 amino acids. The CDR3 region is CAGGATYEQYV. CDR3 bases: TGTGCCGGGGGGGCGACCTACGAGCAGTACGTC.

This clonotype has only a few counts. V and J are TRBV5-6 and TRBJ1-2; a possible D gene is TRBD1 (5 bases). The CDR3 covers 14 residues. V lost 8 bases, J lost 3 bases, and 17 bases lay in between. Germline V lookup: CDR1 SGHDT, CDR2 YYEEEE. The CDR3 loop is CASLSVGADYGYTF. In DNA, the CDR3 is TGTGCCAGTCTCTCGGTAGGGGCAGACTATGGCTACACCTTC.

For this clonotype: Germline and junction disagree at one end, which may indicate a read error. CDR3 loop: CCARDIKRQGEKSYNEQFF. The DNA for the CDR3 is TGCTGTGCTAGAGATATTAAACGGCAGGGGGAAAAGTCCTACAATGAGCAGTTCTTC. This chain joins TRBV20-1 and TRBJ2-1; 7 nucleotides align to TRBD1. This CDR3 has 19 amino acids. Germline CDR1 is DFQATT and CDR2 is SNEGSKA (reference sequence).

The chain employs TRBV13 and TRBJ1-5; D not certain. This CDR3 spans 16 amino acids. Looked up from germline, CDR1 is PRHDT and CDR2 is FYEKMQ (reference sequence). V was pared by 0 bases and J by 2 bases, with 11 bases between. CDR3 nucleotides: TGTGCCAGCAGCTTAGGGAGAGGGTATGGCAATCAGCCCCAGCATTTT. Its translation is CASSLGRGYGNQPQHF.

The J gene is TRBJ1-2, the V gene TRBV30; D gene unclear. V was cut by 1 base and J by 1 base, with 13 bases left in between. The CDR3 runs to 15 residues. Per the germline V gene, CDR1 is GTSNPN and CDR2 is SVGIG (reference sequence). The CDR3 here is CAWSGAGENNYGYTF. The CDR3 DNA reads as TGTGCCTGGAGTGGCGCCGGAGAGAATAACTATGGCTACACCTTC.

In its sample, this clonotype was seen a few times. The chain uses TRBV7-2 and TRBJ1-3; unclear D gene. The CDR3 has 16 amino acids. V was shortened by 2 bases and J by 4 bases, with 15 bases between the two germline ends. CDR1 and CDR2 from the germline V gene are SGHTA and FQGNSA. The CDR3 sequence: CASSLFNPRHGNTIYF. The DNA for the CDR3 is TGTGCCAGCAGCTTATTCAACCCTCGTCACGGAAACACCATATATTTT.

The V gene is TRBV4-3, the J gene TRBJ1-2; TRBD1 might be the D (5 bases). The CDR3 covers 16 residues. CDR1 is LGHNA and CDR2 is YSLEER in the germline V gene. Trimming stripped 0 bases from V and 3 bases from J, with 14 bases between. CDR3 residues: CASSQDWGTAYYGYTF. In DNA form, the CDR3 reads TGCGCCAGCAGCCAAGATTGGGGGACGGCGTACTATGGCTACACCTTC.